The rows below give T cell receptor beta chains drawn from one sample of a study of identical twins. MiXCR, applied by TCRdb to the 5' RACE reads, yields one record per CDR3 protein. Counted here are a few hundred thousand distinct CDR3 sequences, roughly 15% occurring once; the ten biggest clones make up about 0.47%. These data were also reused for a study on yellow fever vaccine responses in identical twins.

The specimen sequenced was CD4+ T cells sorted from blood. These receptors all come from a woman under 30 in good health. Both conserved end residues are part of each CDR3. Fields, in order: V gene, CDR3 length, J gene, CDR3 protein.

V: TRBV12-3/TRBV12-4
length: 16
J: TRBJ2-3
CDR3: CASILGGGPSTDTQYF

V: TRBV11-2
length: 16
J: TRBJ2-1
CDR3: CASSPQGGFLGNEQFF

V: TRBV11-2
length: 14
J: TRBJ2-7
CDR3: CASSRHSGVDEQYF

V: TRBV24-1
length: 15
J: TRBJ2-5
CDR3: CATSDPTGGRETQYF

V: TRBV5-1
length: 15
J: TRBJ1-2
CDR3: CASSSDPFANYGYTF

V: TRBV19
length: 11
J: TRBJ2-2
CDR3: CASSRYGELFF

V: TRBV12-3/TRBV12-4
length: 15
J: TRBJ1-2
CDR3: CASSLTRTGVYGYTF

V: TRBV12-3/TRBV12-4
length: 16
J: TRBJ2-7
CDR3: CASSLLVGDRIYEQYF

V: TRBV12-3/TRBV12-4
length: 17
J: TRBJ2-3
CDR3: CASSLPGLAGGVHTQYF

V: TRBV20-1
length: 15
J: TRBJ2-3
CDR3: CSVKRGSLATDTQYF

V: TRBV20-1
length: 15
J: TRBJ2-5
CDR3: CSARDPGLAVETQYF

V: TRBV5-6
length: 15
J: TRBJ2-5
CDR3: CASSFADRVPETQYF

V: TRBV24-1
length: 13
J: TRBJ1-1
CDR3: CATSAAARTEAFF

V: TRBV12-3/TRBV12-4
length: 12
J: TRBJ2-7
CDR3: CASSLNLVLQYF

V: TRBV14
length: 14
J: TRBJ2-1
CDR3: CASSPGPNYNEQFF

V: TRBV6-4
length: 13
J: TRBJ1-6
CDR3: CASGGDRSSPLHF

V: TRBV28
length: 16
J: TRBJ2-1
CDR3: CASGGAVITGYNEQFF

V: TRBV5-1
length: 17
J: TRBJ2-1
CDR3: CASSFTSGRRSYNEQFF

V: TRBV24-1
length: 17
J: TRBJ1-1
CDR3: CATSDLQRGLVNTEAFF

V: TRBV6-1
length: 17
J: TRBJ1-2
CDR3: CASSGIGLDRGLGGYTF

V: TRBV7-2
length: 22
J: TRBJ2-1
CDR3: CASSLPNYRTSGANALYNEQFF

V: TRBV11-1
length: 16
J: TRBJ2-5
CDR3: CASSFQDRGYQETQYF

V: TRBV7-9
length: 14
J: TRBJ2-5
CDR3: CASRHSTYQETQYF

V: TRBV28
length: 16
J: TRBJ1-2
CDR3: CASSTRRRGNWGGYTF

V: TRBV20-1
length: 15
J: TRBJ2-1
CDR3: CGVEPSGGVDGEQFF

V: TRBV25-1
length: 14
J: TRBJ2-5
CDR3: CASSALGSKVTQYF

V: TRBV5-1
length: 14
J: TRBJ2-2
CDR3: CASSFEGGTGELFF

V: TRBV10-3
length: 16
J: TRBJ2-1
CDR3: CAISRLAGVSYNEQFF